This record looks at one T cell receptor (beta chain) sequence and its context. This sample was included in a study of cytomegalovirus exposure and HLA in healthy donors. A multiplex PCR was run with 60 Vbeta primers and 13 Jbeta primers. The protocol was immunoSEQ multiplex PCR, while the TCRdb copy is restricted to in-frame clones and leaves out a portion. The sample has about 120,000 clones. The germline CDR1 and CDR2 sequences are LGHNA and YNFKEQ. Trimming removed 3 bases from V and 7 bases from J, with 13 bases in between. The CDR3 consists of 14 residues. The receptor was derived from a man aged 18 to 35 in good health and CMV-seronegative. V is TRBV4-2 and J is TRBJ2-1; D perhaps matches TRBD2 (5 bases). The sequencing sample was made of PBMCs. The CDR3 region is CASSHGIDGNEQFF. For the CDR3, the DNA is TGTGCCAGCAGCCACGGGATCGACGGGAATGAGCAGTTCTTC.